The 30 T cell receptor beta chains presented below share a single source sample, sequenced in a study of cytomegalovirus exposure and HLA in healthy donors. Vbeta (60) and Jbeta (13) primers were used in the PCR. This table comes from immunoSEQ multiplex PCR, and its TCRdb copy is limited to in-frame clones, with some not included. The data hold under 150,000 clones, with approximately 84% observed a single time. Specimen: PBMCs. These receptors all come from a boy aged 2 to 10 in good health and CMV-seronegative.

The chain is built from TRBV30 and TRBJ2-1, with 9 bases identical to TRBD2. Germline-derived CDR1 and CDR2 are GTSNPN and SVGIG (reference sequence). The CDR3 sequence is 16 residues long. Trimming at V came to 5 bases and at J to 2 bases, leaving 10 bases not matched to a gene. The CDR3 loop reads CAWGLAYGATYNEQFF. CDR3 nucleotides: TGTGCCTGGGGACTAGCGTATGGGGCTACCTACAATGAGCAGTTCTTC.

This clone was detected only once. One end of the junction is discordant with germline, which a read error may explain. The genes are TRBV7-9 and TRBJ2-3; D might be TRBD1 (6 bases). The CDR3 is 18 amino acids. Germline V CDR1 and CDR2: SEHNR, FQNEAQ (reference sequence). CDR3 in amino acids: CSSSASVPQGKSTDTQYF. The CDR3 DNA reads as TGTTCCAGCAGCGCCAGTGTCCCGCAGGGGAAGAGCACAGATACGCAGTATTTT.

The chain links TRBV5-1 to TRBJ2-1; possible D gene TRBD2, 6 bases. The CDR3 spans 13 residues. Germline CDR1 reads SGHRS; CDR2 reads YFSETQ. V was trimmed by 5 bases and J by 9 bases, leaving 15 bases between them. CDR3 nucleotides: TGCGCCAGCAGTGCTCTGGGGACTCTTGAGCAGTTCTTC. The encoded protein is CASSALGTLEQFF.

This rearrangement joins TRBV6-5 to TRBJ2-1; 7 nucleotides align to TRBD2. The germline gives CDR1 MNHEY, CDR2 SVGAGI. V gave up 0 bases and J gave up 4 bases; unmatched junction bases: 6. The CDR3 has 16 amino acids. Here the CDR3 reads CASSYSMAGEYNEQFF. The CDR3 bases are TGTGCCAGCAGTTACTCGATGGCGGGGGAGTACAATGAGCAGTTCTTC.

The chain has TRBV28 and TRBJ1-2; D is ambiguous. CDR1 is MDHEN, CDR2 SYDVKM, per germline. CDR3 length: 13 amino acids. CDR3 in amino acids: CASCRDSNYGYTF. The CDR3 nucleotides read TGTGCTAGCTGCCGAGACTCTAACTATGGCTACACCTTC.

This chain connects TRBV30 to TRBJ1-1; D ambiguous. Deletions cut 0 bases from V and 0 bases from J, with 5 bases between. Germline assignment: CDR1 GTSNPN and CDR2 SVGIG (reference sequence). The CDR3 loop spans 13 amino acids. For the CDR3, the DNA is TGTGCCTGGAGTGTGGAGCTGAACACTGAAGCTTTCTTT. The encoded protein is CAWSVELNTEAFF.

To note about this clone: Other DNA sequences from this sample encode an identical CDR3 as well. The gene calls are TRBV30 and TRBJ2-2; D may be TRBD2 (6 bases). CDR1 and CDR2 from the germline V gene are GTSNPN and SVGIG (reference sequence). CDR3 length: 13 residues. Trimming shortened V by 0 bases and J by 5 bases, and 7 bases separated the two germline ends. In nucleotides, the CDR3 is TGTGCCTGGAGTGTCGGAGGGACCGGGGAGCTGTTTTTT. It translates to CAWSVGGTGELFF. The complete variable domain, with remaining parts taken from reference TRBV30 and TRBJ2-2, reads SQTIHQWPATLVQPVGSPLSLECTVEGTSNPNLYWYRQAAGRGLQLLFYSVGIGQISSEVPQNLSASRPQDRQFILSSKKLLLSDSGFYLCAWSVGGTGELFFGEGSRLTVL.

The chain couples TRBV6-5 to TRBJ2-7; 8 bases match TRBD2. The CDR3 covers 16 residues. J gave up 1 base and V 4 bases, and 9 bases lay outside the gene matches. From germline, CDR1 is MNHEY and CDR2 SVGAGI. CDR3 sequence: CASSSTREGPSYEQYF. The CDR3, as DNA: TGTGCCAGCAGTTCTACCCGGGAGGGGCCTTCCTACGAGCAGTACTTC.

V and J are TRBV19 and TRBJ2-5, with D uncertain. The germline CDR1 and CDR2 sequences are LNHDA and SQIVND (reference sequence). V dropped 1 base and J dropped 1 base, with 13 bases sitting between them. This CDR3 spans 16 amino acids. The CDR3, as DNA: TGTGCCAGTAGTATAGCGGCGACTCACCCCCAAGAGACCCAGTACTTC. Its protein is CASSIAATHPQETQYF.

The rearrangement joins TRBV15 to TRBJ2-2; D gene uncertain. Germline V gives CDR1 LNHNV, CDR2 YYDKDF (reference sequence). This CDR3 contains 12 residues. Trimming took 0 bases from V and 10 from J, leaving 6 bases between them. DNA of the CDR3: TGTGCCACCAGCAGAGAGGGCCAGGAGCTGTTTTTT. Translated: CATSREGQELFF.

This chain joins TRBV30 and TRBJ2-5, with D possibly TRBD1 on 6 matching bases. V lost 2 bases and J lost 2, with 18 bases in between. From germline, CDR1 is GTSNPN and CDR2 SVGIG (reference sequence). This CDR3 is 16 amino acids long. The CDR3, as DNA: TGTGCCTGGAGTCGGAGGTTGACAGGAGCGCAAGAGACCCAGTACTTC. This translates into CAWSRRLTGAQETQYF.

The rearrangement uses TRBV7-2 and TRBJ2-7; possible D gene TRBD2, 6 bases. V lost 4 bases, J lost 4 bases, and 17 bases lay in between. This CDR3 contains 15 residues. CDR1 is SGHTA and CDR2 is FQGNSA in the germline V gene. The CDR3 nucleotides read TGTGCCAGCAGCTCGCAACCGGGACTGGAGTACGAGCAGTACTTC. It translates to CASSSQPGLEYEQYF.

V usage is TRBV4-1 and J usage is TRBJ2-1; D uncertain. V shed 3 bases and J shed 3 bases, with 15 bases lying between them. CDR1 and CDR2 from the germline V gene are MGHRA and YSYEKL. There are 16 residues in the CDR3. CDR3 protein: CASSHPLKDSYNEQFF. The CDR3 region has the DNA TGCGCCAGCAGCCATCCCCTTAAAGATAGCTACAATGAGCAGTTCTTC.

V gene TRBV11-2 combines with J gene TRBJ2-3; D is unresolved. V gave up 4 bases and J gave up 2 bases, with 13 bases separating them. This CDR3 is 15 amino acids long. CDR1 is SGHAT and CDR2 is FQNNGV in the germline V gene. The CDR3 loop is CASSSSDTPTDTQYF. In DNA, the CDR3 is TGTGCCAGCAGCTCCTCAGACACACCCACAGATACGCAGTATTTT.

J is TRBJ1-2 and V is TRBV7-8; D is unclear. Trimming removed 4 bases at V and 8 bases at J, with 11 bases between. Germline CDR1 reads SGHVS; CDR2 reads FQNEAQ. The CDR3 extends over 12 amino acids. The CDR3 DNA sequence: TGTGCCAGCAGCTCTACGACGAGGGGCTACACCTTC. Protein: CASSSTTRGYTF.

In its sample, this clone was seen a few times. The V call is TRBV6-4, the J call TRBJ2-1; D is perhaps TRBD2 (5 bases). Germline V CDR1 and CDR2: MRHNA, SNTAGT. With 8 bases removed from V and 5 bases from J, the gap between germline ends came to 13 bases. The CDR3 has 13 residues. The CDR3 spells CASSRTENNEQFF. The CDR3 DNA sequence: TGTGCCAGCTCGCGGACTGAAAACAATGAGCAGTTCTTC.

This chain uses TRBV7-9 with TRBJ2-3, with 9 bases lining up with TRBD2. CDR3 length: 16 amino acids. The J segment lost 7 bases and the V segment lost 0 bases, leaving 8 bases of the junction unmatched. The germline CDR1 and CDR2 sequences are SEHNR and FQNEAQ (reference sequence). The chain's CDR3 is CASSLAWREGLNTQYF. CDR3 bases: TGTGCCAGCAGCTTAGCATGGCGGGAGGGCCTGAATACGCAGTATTTT.

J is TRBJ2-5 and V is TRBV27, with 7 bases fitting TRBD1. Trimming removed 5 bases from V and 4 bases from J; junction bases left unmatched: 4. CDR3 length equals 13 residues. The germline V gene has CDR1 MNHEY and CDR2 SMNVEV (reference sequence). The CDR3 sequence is CASSPNRGETQYF. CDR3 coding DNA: TGTGCCAGCAGTCCAAACAGGGGAGAGACCCAGTACTTC.

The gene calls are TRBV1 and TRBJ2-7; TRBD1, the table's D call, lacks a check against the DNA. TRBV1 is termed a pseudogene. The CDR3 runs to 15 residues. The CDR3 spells CTSSQGRDRTYEQYV. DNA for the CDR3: TGCACCAGCAGCCAAGGCCGGGACAGGACCTACGAGCAGTACGTC.

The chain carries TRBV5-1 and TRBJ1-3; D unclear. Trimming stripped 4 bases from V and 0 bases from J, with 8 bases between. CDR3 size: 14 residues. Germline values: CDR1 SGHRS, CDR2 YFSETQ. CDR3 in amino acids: CASSDYSSGNTIYF. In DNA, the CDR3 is TGCGCCAGCAGCGACTACAGCTCTGGAAACACCATATATTTT.

The CDR3 sequence is CASSHSHGTAGGPSNEQFF. CDR3 DNA: TGTGCCAGCAGCCACTCACACGGAACAGCGGGAGGGCCTTCGAATGAGCAGTTCTTC. The genes are TRBV11-3 and TRBJ2-1; 10 positions agree with TRBD2. This CDR3 is built from 19 residues. Germline V CDR1 and CDR2: SGHNT, YENEEA. J lost 7 bases, V lost 5 bases, and 20 bases had no gene match. Full variable domain (missing parts from reference TRBV11-3 and TRBJ2-1): EAGVVQSPRYKIIEKKQPVAFWCNPISGHNTLYWYLQNLGQGPELLIRYENEEAVDDSQLPKDRFSAERLKGVDSTLKIQPAELGDSAVYLCASSHSHGTAGGPSNEQFFGPGTRLTVL.

The CDR3 sequence: CASSVVGASYGYTF. The DNA for the CDR3 is TGTGCCAGCAGCGTAGTTGGGGCCTCATATGGCTACACCTTC. The chain joins TRBV9 to TRBJ1-2; D might be TRBD1 (5 bases). Per germline, CDR1 SGDLS and CDR2 YYNGEE. This CDR3 contains 14 residues. With 0 bases removed from V and 5 bases from J, the gap between germline ends came to 11 bases. Using reference TRBV9 and TRBJ1-2 for the parts outside the CDR3, the full variable domain is DSGVTQTPKHLITATGQRVTLRCSPRSGDLSVYWYQQSLDQGLQFLIQYYNGEERAKGNILERFSAQQFPDLHSELNLSSLELGDSALYFCASSVVGASYGYTFGSGTRLTVV.

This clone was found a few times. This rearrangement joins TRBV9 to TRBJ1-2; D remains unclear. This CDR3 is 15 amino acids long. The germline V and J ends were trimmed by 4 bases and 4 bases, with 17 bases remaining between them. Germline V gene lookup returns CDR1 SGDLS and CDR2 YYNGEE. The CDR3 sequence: CASSPRGGAFYGYTF. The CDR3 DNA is TGTGCCAGCAGCCCCCGGGGAGGAGCCTTCTATGGCTACACCTTC. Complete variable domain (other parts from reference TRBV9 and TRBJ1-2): DSGVTQTPKHLITATGQRVTLRCSPRSGDLSVYWYQQSLDQGLQFLIQYYNGEERAKGNILERFSAQQFPDLHSELNLSSLELGDSALYFCASSPRGGAFYGYTFGSGTRLTVV.

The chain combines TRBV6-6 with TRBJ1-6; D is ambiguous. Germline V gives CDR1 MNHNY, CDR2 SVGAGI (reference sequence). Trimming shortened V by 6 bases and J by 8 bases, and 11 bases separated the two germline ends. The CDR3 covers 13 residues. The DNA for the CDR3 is TGTGCCAGCAGACCTGGCAGCGATTCACCCCTCCACTTT. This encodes CASRPGSDSPLHF.

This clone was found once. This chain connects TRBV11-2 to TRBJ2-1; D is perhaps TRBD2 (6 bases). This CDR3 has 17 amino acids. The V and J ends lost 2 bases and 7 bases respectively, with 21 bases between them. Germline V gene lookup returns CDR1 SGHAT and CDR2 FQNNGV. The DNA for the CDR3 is TGTGCCAGCAGCTTACGAGTCGAGGACTACCTCGTAAATGAGCAGTTCTTC. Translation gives CASSLRVEDYLVNEQFF.

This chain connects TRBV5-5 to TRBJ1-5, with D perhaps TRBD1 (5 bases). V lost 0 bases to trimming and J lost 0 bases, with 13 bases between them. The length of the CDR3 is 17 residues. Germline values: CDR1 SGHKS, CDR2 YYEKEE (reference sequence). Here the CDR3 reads CASSLAVTAYSNQPQHF. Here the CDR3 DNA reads TGTGCCAGCAGCTTGGCCGTGACAGCCTATAGCAATCAGCCCCAGCATTTT.

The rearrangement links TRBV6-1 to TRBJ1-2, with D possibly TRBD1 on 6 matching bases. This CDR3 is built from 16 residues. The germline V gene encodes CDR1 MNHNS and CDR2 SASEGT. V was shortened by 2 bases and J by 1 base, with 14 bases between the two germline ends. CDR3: CASSELSDRLNYGYTF. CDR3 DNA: TGTGCCAGCAGTGAACTTTCGGACAGACTTAACTATGGCTACACCTTC.

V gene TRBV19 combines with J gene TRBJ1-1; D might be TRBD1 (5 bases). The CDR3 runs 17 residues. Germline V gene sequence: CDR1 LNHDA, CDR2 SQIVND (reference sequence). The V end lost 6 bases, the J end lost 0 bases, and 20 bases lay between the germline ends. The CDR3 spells CASSQQRTGVMNTEAFF. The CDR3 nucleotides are TGTGCCAGTAGCCAACAACGAACGGGGGTTATGAACACTGAAGCTTTCTTT.

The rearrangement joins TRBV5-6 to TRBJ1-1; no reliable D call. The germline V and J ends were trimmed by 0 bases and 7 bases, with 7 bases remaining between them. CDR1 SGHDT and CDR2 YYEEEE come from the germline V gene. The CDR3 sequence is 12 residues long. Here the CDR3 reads CASSLGRFEAFF. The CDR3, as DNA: TGTGCCAGCAGCTTGGGTCGGTTTGAAGCTTTCTTT.

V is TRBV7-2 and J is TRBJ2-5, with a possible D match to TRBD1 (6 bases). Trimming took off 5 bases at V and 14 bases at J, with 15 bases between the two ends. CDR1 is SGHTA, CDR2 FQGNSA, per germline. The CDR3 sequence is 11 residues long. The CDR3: CASSPNRDPYF. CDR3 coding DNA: TGTGCCAGCAGCCCGAACAGGGATCCTTACTTC.